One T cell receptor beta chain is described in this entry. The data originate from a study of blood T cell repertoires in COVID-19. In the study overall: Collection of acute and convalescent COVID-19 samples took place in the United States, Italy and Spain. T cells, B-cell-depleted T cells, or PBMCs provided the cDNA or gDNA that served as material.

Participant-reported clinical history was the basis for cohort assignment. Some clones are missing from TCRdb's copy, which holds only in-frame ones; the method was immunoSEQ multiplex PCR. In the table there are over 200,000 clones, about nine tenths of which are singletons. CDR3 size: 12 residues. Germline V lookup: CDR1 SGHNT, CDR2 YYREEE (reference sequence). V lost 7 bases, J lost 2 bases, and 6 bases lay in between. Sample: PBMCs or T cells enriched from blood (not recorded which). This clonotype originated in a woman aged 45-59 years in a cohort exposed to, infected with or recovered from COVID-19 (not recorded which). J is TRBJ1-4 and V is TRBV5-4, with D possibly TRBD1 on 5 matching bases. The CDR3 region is CASSGTNEKLFF. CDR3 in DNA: TGTGCCAGCTCAGGGACTAATGAAAAACTGTTTTTT.